A single sample gave rise to the 13 T cell receptor beta chains below, sequenced in a study of T cells in Graves' hyperthyroidism and ophthalmopathy. Amplification of TCR beta CDR3 regions was performed using RNA transcripts as template. HTBI primers were employed in a first-round RT-PCR of the TCR CDR3. A single record per CDR3 protein comes from TCRdb applying MiXCR to the multiplex PCR reads. The sample lists a few hundred thousand distinct CDR3 sequences, less than 20% seen once, with about 50% in the top ten. The sample taken for sequencing was blood. The source is a woman in her 50s with Graves' hyperthyroidism.

The rearrangement joins TRBV7-3 to TRBJ2-3; 9 nucleotides agree with TRBD2. The germline CDR1 and CDR2 sequences are SGHTA and FQGTGA. CDR3 length: 16 residues. V lost 3 bases, J lost 4 bases, and 8 bases stayed unmatched. This CDR3 reads CASSFSGAGGPDTQYF. The CDR3 nucleotides are TGTGCCAGCAGCTTCTCCGGGGCGGGAGGGCCAGATACGCAGTATTTT. The full variable domain, in which reference TRBV7-3 and TRBJ2-3 provide the parts outside the CDR3, is GAGVSQTPSNKVTEKGKYVELRCDPISGHTALYWYRQSLGQGPEFLIYFQGTGAADDSGLPNDRFFAVRPEGSVSTLKIQRTERGDSAVYLCASSFSGAGGPDTQYFGPGTRLTVL.

This chain links TRBV6-1 with TRBJ2-1; TRBD2 agrees at 9 bases. The CDR3 sequence is 16 residues long. J lost 5 bases, V lost 5 bases, and 10 bases had no gene match. The germline CDR1 and CDR2 sequences are MNHNS and SASEGT. The CDR3 sequence is CASSLETLAGHNEQFF. In DNA, the CDR3 is TGTGCCAGCAGTTTGGAGACGCTAGCGGGGCACAATGAGCAGTTCTTC.

In this sample, this clonotype turned up many times. The chain couples TRBV20-1 to TRBJ2-1, with a weak D call TRBD2 (5 bases). CDR3 length: 17 residues. Germline V gives CDR1 DFQATT, CDR2 SNEGSKA (reference sequence). Trimming pared 0 bases from V and 0 bases from J, leaving 15 bases between. CDR3 in DNA: TGCAGTGCTAGAGATCCGGGTTTAGCGAACTCCTACAATGAGCAGTTCTTC. It specifies CSARDPGLANSYNEQFF.

This chain connects TRBV11-3 to TRBJ2-3; 8 bases match TRBD2. The CDR3 length is 18 residues. Germline V gives CDR1 SGHNT, CDR2 YENEEA. V lost 5 bases and J lost 4; bases outside the gene matches: 17. CDR3 bases: TGTGCCAGCAGCCAAGATGCAGGACTAGCTTTGGGAGCAGATACGCAGTATTTT. Translating gives CASSQDAGLALGADTQYF.

This clonotype was detected ten times or more. J is TRBJ1-1 and V is TRBV28; possibly TRBD1 for D (6 bases). Germline V gene sequence: CDR1 MDHEN, CDR2 SYDVKM. CDR3 size: 14 residues. V shed 8 bases and J shed 4 bases, with 17 bases lying between them. In DNA, the CDR3 is TGTGCCAGCGCTAAGGGGGGCAGGTTCACTGAAGCTTTCTTT. It translates to CASAKGGRFTEAFF.

This chain joins TRBV9 and TRBJ1-3, with unresolved D. CDR3 length: 15 residues. Germline V gene lookup returns CDR1 SGDLS and CDR2 YYNGEE. Trimming cost V 0 bases and J 0 bases, with 7 bases left between them. CDR3 sequence: CASSVDSASGNTIYF. CDR3 nucleotides: TGTGCCAGCAGCGTAGACAGCGCCTCTGGAAACACCATATATTTT.

Only a few counts were recorded for this clonotype. The rearrangement links TRBV4-1 to TRBJ2-2; the D is unclear. V was trimmed by 4 bases and J by 8 bases, leaving 8 bases between them. The CDR3 loop spans 12 amino acids. The germline V gene has CDR1 MGHRA and CDR2 YSYEKL. For the CDR3, the DNA is TGCGCCAGCAGCCTTAGTCTTGGGGAGCTGTTTTTT. Amino acids: CASSLSLGELFF.

This clonotype has a count of ten or more. The chain links TRBV12-3 or TRBV12-4 to TRBJ1-2; no reliable D call. V was clipped by 4 bases and J by 2 bases, with 8 bases between them. The CDR3 spans 13 residues. CDR3 residues: CASSSPENYGYTF. In DNA, the CDR3 is TGTGCCAGCAGTTCCCCGGAGAACTATGGCTACACCTTC.

Note on this clonotype: This could be a read error, since a much larger clone is one nucleotide away. The DNA of the CDR3 is TGTGCCAGCAGCTTAGTATCCTCCGAGCAGTTCTTC. This translates into CASSLVSSEQFF. The V gene is TRBV13, the J gene TRBJ2-7; D is ambiguous. Matching the DNA end better, TRBJ2-1 makes the J call doubtful. Germline CDR1 reads PRHDT; CDR2 reads FYEKMQ (reference sequence). This CDR3 comprises 12 residues.

This chain uses TRBV7-8 with TRBJ2-3; TRBD1 aligns across 12 bases. The germline gives CDR1 SGHVS, CDR2 FQNEAQ. With 5 bases clipped from V and 1 base from J, the junction kept 4 bases outside the gene matches. This CDR3 comprises 16 residues. In nucleotides, the CDR3 is TGTGCCAGCAGCCGGGGACAGGGGGCCGGCACAGATACGCAGTATTTT. Translation: CASSRGQGAGTDTQYF.

This clonotype has just a few counts. The chain couples TRBV30 to TRBJ1-3, with D possibly being TRBD1 (5 bases). Per the germline V gene, CDR1 is GTSNPN and CDR2 is SVGIG (reference sequence). V was cut by 4 bases and J by 0 bases, with 10 bases left in between. This CDR3 region has 14 residues. CDR3 loop: CAWKGTYSGNTIYF. The DNA of the CDR3 is TGTGCCTGGAAGGGGACGTACTCTGGAAACACCATATATTTT.

This clonotype was detected ten times or more. V and J are TRBV5-1 and TRBJ2-3; D remains unclear. The CDR3 runs 15 residues. Trimming removed 0 bases at V and 2 bases at J, with 10 bases between. Germline V gene sequence: CDR1 SGHRS, CDR2 YFSETQ. Here the CDR3 reads CASSLVSLDTDTQYF. DNA for the CDR3: TGCGCCAGCAGCTTGGTTTCCCTAGACACAGATACGCAGTATTTT.

This clonotype appeared many times. The rearrangement links TRBV27 to TRBJ2-1; 8 nucleotides line up with TRBD2. This CDR3 spans 15 amino acids. In germline, CDR1 is MNHEY, CDR2 SMNVEV (reference sequence). V was clipped by 0 bases and J by 9 bases; unmatched bases: 7. The CDR3 nucleotides read TGTGCCAGCAGTTTATCGCCCGGGAGGGCCGGTGAGCAGTTCTTC. This codes for CASSLSPGRAGEQFF.